These 10 T cell receptor beta chains were all obtained from the same sample, sequenced in a study of CD8+ T cells in alopecia areata. RNA extraction was followed by reverse transcription into cDNA, which acted as the sequencing template. The assay was immunoSEQ multiplex PCR, and TCRdb's table has in-frame clones only and misses some. This sample yields approximately 280,000 clones, of which 55% to 75% are seen a single time; less than 2% belongs to the top ten. This sample's treatment: oral pan-JAK inhibitor, 5-10 mg twice daily. This material consisted of CD4+ T cells sorted from blood, taken at week 24, from a patient treated with tofacitinib. Receptors were obtained from a human donor with alopecia areata.

Turning to this clone: Additional DNA sequences in this sample encode the identical CDR3. The gene calls are TRBV5-1 and TRBJ1-5; D gene uncertain. The CDR3 totals 15 residues. Germline values: CDR1 SGHRS, CDR2 YFSETQ. Trimming stripped 0 bases from V and 1 base from J, with 8 bases between. In DNA, the CDR3 is TGCGCCAGCAGCTTGGGGGTCGGAAGCAATCAGCCCCAGCATTTT. This encodes CASSLGVGSNQPQHF. Full variable domain (outside the CDR3, taken from reference TRBV5-1 and TRBJ1-5): KAGVTQTPRYLIKTRGQQVTLSCSPISGHRSVSWYQQTPGQGLQFLFEYFSETQRNKGNFPGRFSGRQFSNSRSEMNVSTLELGDSALYLCASSLGVGSNQPQHFGDGTRLSIL.

This chain uses TRBV5-1 with TRBJ2-5, with D tentatively TRBD2 (8 bases). V was shortened by 4 bases and J by 5 bases, with 21 bases between the two germline ends. Germline V gene lookup returns CDR1 SGHRS and CDR2 YFSETQ. CDR3 size: 16 residues. The CDR3 DNA reads TGCGCCAGCAGCCCCAGGGGGGCGGGGGGATCCGAGACCCAGTACTTC. It is translated as CASSPRGAGGSETQYF.

The table lists this clone with a few counts. This chain links TRBV19 with TRBJ1-4; no clear D. Germline assignment: CDR1 LNHDA and CDR2 SQIVND (reference sequence). V was cut by 1 base and J by 7 bases, with 16 bases left in between. The CDR3 has 16 amino acids. The CDR3: CASSIGGTVGAEKLFF. DNA of the CDR3: TGTGCCAGTAGTATAGGCGGAACAGTGGGAGCTGAAAAACTGTTTTTT.

The chain links TRBV29-1 to TRBJ1-1, with D hard to call. Per the germline V gene, CDR1 is SQVTM and CDR2 is ANQGSEA. V was clipped by 8 bases and J by 1 base, with 14 bases between them. There are 13 residues in the CDR3. The CDR3 DNA reads as TGCAGCACCCGGACGGAAGGGAACACTGAAGCTTTCTTT. Translation: CSTRTEGNTEAFF.

This clone was seen a handful of times. The chain uses TRBV6-5 and TRBJ2-7; 11 nucleotides line up with TRBD1. CDR1 is MNHEY, CDR2 SVGAGI, per germline. CDR3 length equals 14 residues. Losses at the gene ends were 2 bases for V and 4 bases for J; bases not matched to a gene: 1. Written as DNA, the CDR3 is TGTGCCAGCAGTTACCGGGACAGGGGGTACGAGCAGTACTTC. This codes for CASSYRDRGYEQYF.

The sample holds one count of this clone. V and J are TRBV4-3 and TRBJ1-2; perhaps TRBD1 as D (6 bases). Per germline, CDR1 LGHNA and CDR2 YSLEER. CDR3 length equals 17 residues. The V end lost 0 bases, the J end lost 0 bases, and 14 bases lay between the germline ends. The chain's CDR3 is CASSQDLKDSANYGYTF. For the CDR3, the DNA is TGCGCCAGCAGCCAAGATCTCAAGGACAGCGCTAACTATGGCTACACCTTC.

This chain connects TRBV4-3 to TRBJ2-7; unclear D gene. Between the trimmed V and J ends, which lost 0 bases and 10 bases, there was a span of 19 bases. CDR1 is LGHNA, CDR2 YSLEER, per germline. This CDR3 region has 15 residues. CDR3 sequence reads: CASSQDRAQGHKQYF. In nucleotides, the CDR3 is TGCGCCAGCAGCCAAGATCGGGCTCAAGGCCATAAACAGTACTTC.

This clone was seen only a few times. The gene calls are TRBV7-2 and TRBJ2-6; D tentatively fits TRBD1 or TRBD2 (6 bases each). The length of the CDR3 is 16 residues. V was clipped by 6 bases and J by 9 bases, with 21 bases between them. In germline, CDR1 is SGHTA, CDR2 FQGNSA. Here the CDR3 DNA reads TGTGCCAGCAGTCCTATAGGGGGGTCTGCGAGCAACGTCCTGACTTTC. Encoded protein: CASSPIGGSASNVLTF.

V usage is TRBV11-2 and J usage is TRBJ2-1, with TRBD1 as a possible D gene (6 bases). The germline V gene has CDR1 SGHAT and CDR2 FQNNGV. Between the trimmed V and J ends, which lost 2 bases and 12 bases, there was a span of 14 bases. This CDR3 is built from 13 residues. The DNA for the CDR3 is TGTGCCAGCAGCTTAACGATCTTGGACAGGCAGTTCTTC. This codes for CASSLTILDRQFF.

The chain couples TRBV6-5 to TRBJ2-7; 10 bases agree with TRBD1. V lost 8 bases and J lost 7; bases outside the gene matches: 8. The germline V gene encodes CDR1 MNHEY and CDR2 SVGAGI. The CDR3 extends over 13 amino acids. CDR3 sequence: CASGRDRGGEQYF. In DNA form, the CDR3 reads TGTGCCAGCGGCCGGGACAGGGGTGGAGAGCAGTACTTC.